This TCR beta chain was recorded in a study of blood T cells in healthy people across ages (dated by TCRdb to the mid-2010s). As for the study more broadly: In model experiments, roughly one uniquely barcoded TCR beta cDNA molecule per two T cells was captured by template switching. Age-related changes in TCR beta repertoire diversity were measured in the study by deep sequencing normalized with unique cDNA molecular identifiers. Four age groups were formed from the donors: young (average approximately 17 years), middle-aged (less than 40), aged (approximately 60) and long-lived (more than 75). To avoid experimental bias, donors of different ages were randomly spread across the sequencing lanes. For two donors (one aged 18 to 30 and one aged 80 or older), the study analyzed two additional independent replicas of 1 million unique cDNA reads from the same blood draw.

Library generation was performed with 5' RACE. Sequencing relied on an Illumina HiSeq 2500. The second PCR ran for roughly 6 to 11 cycles and used a J-beta primer mix along with a sample-barcoded 5' primer. Each TCR beta cDNA molecule received a unique molecular identifier from a template-switch 5' adaptor carrying 12 random nucleotides. Each sample yielded at least 2.5 million CDR3-containing paired-end reads. The Mint cDNA synthesis kit, primed by a TRBC-specific oligonucleotide, was used to synthesize first-strand cDNA from all RNA. Following uracil-DNA glycosylase treatment, all cDNA underwent a first 18-cycle PCR with the universal primers M1SS and BC2_uni_R. The paper's data handling went like this. Each sample was normalized by randomly selecting 1 million high-quality reads, each carrying a distinct molecular identifier. Reads sharing molecular identifiers were discarded rather than binned into consensus sequences. MiTCR, set to a Q25 quality threshold and the strictest error-elimination algorithm, was used for CDR3 identification, clonotype clustering and error correction. A nonparametric unseen species model with Euler transformation was used to estimate a lower bound on total TCR beta diversity. Starting from the raw public reads, TCRdb applied fastp trimming at Q25, assembled clones with MiXCR and retained in-frame beta chains. A single entry per CDR3 protein holds the most common genes and DNA from its merged rows. TCRdb, rather than the study authors, made the V and J calls. A total of over 1,200,000 distinct CDR3 sequences appear in this sample, around 55% of them only once. Over 6.5% of the sample comes from the top ten.

What the research found in general, with its limitations: Estimates of total diversity based on one million sequenced T cells were considered lower bounds and underestimates. Bulk unsorted PBMC profiling prevented conclusive comparison of naive and antigen-experienced compartments. Observed TCR beta diversity per million T cells fell roughly linearly with age, and a significant reduction was already apparent by age approximately 40. Compared with the aged group, the long-lived group had more naive CD4+ T cells, fewer expanded clones and increased TCR diversity, suggesting age selection. Donor CMV infection status was unknown, potentially confounding age-related changes in expanded clonotypes. A strong correlation was found between observed TCR beta diversity and the percentage of naive T cells measured by flow cytometry.

The roughly 39 donors, aged about 6 to 95 years, were systemically healthy Caucasian individuals from Russia. About 9.8 milliliters of peripheral blood were drawn from each donor into EDTA-treated Vacutainer tubes. Ficoll-Paque density-gradient centrifugation was used to isolate PBMCs, with at least 7 million obtained per sample. Total RNA was extracted from PBMCs with Trizol reagent, with at least 5 micrograms obtained per sample. For every donor, flow cytometry on a PBMC aliquot measured the percentage of naive CD45RAhigh/CD27high T cells. Looking up the germline V gene (reference sequence) yields CDR1 LGHDT and CDR2 YNNKEL. V is cut by 5 bases and J by 3 bases, and the space between the germline ends is 14 bases. The CDR3 covers 14 residues, taking in both the cysteine and the phenylalanine. Only the CDR3 part of the read is kept: 42 bases, read in frame from the first base. This clonotype was counted a single time. Its binding antigen is unknown. It has no much larger one-base neighbor in the sample; base qualities were not kept.

The chain joins TRBV3-1 to TRBJ2-7; 6 matching bases give a weak D call of TRBD2. Sequenced input: blood. The sequence was collected from a man aged 18 to 29 in good health. The nucleotide sequence is given as TGTGCCAGCAGCTCGCGGGGCTTCTTCTACGAGCAGTACTTC. This encodes CASSSRGFFYEQYF.